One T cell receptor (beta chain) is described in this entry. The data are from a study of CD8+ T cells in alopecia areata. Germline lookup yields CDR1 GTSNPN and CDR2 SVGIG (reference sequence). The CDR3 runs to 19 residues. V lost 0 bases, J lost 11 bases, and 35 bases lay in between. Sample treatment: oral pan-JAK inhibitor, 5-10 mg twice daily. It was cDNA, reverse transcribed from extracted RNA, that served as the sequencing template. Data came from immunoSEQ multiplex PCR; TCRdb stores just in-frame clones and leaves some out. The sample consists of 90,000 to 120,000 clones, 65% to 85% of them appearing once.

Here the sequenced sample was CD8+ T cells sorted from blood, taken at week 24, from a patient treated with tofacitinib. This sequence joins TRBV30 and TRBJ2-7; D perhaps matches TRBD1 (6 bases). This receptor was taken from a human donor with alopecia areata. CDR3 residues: CAWSVVGTTIITTSNRKYF. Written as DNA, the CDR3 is TGTGCCTGGAGTGTAGTAGGGACAACTATAATCACTACGAGCAATCGAAAGTACTTC.